These 5 T cell receptor beta chains share one sample of origin, sequenced in a study of T cell responses to AZD1222 COVID-19 vaccine. The table came from immunoSEQ multiplex PCR; TCRdb's copy has only in-frame clones and leaves some out. The repertoire has approximately 94,000 clones, around 87% of them found once; the top ten carry 4.2%. Sequences were derived from peripheral blood, sampled on day 0 of MenACWY control vaccination. These receptor sequences come from an adult in good health.

The chain is built from TRBV6-1 and TRBJ1-1; D remains ambiguous. The V gene's germline CDR1 is MNHNS and CDR2 SASEGT. The CDR3 is made up of 13 amino acids. Trimming took off 3 bases at V and 5 bases at J, with 10 bases between the two ends. CDR3 amino acids: CASSDNRGTEAFF. CDR3 nucleotides: TGTGCCAGCAGTGATAACCGGGGAACTGAAGCTTTCTTT.

The V gene is TRBV29-1, the J gene TRBJ2-7, with 9 positions matching TRBD1. Germline CDR1 and CDR2: SQVTM and ANQGSEA. Trimming removed 6 bases from V and 1 base from J; junction bases left unmatched: 7. The CDR3 loop spans 14 amino acids. CDR3: CSVRPGQGSYEQYF. DNA for the CDR3: TGCAGCGTAAGGCCGGGACAGGGATCCTACGAGCAGTACTTC.

The chain is built from TRBV5-4 and TRBJ2-5; either TRBD1 or TRBD2 may supply D (7 bases each). The CDR3 is 17 amino acids. V was pared by 3 bases and J by 5 bases, with 23 bases between. CDR1 is SGHNT, CDR2 YYREEE, per germline (reference sequence). Here the CDR3 reads CASSSGGVTSRWETQYF. CDR3 DNA: TGTGCCAGCAGCTCAGGGGGGGTTACTAGCCGCTGGGAGACCCAGTACTTC.

V and J are TRBV21-1 and TRBJ1-6; the DNA was not compared with TRBD1, the D call given in the table. TRBV21-1 is designated a pseudogene. The CDR3 runs 16 residues. The CDR3 spells CASSKAPGQGNSPLHF. DNA of the CDR3: TGTGCCAGCAGCAAAGCTCCGGGACAGGGTAATTCACCCCTCCACTTT.

The chain employs TRBV29-1 and TRBJ2-1; 9 nucleotides match TRBD1. The CDR3 has 14 amino acids. Germline assignment: CDR1 SQVTM and CDR2 ANQGSEA. CDR3 in amino acids: CTAYRDRAYGEQFF. CDR3 coding DNA: TGCACCGCTTACCGGGACAGGGCGTATGGTGAGCAGTTCTTC.